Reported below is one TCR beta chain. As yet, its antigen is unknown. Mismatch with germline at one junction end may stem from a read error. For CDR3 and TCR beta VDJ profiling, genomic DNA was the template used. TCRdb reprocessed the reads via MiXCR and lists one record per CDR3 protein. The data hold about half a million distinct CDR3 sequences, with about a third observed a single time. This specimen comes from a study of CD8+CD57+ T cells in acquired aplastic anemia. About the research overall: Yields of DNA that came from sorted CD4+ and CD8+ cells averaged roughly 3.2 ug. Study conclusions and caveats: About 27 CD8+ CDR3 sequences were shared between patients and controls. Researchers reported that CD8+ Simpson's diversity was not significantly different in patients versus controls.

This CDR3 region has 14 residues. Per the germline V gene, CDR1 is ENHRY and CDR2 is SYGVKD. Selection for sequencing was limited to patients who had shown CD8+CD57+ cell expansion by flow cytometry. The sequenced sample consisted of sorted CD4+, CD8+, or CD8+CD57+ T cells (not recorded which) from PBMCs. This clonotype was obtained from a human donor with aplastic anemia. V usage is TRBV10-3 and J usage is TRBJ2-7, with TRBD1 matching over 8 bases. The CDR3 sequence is CASSRGDRRYKQYF. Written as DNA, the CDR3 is TGTGCCAGCAGTAGAGGGGACAGGCGGTACAAGCAGTACTTC.